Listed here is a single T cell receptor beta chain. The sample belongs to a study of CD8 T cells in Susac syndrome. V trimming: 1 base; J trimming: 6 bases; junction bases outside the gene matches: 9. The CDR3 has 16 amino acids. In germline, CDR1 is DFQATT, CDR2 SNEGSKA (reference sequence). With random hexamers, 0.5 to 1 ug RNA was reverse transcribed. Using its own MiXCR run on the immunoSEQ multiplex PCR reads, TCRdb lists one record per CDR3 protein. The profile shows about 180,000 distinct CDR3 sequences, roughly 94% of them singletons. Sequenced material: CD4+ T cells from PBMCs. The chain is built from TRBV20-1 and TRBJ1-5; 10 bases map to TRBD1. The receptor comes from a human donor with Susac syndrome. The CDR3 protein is CSARGSRTGGSQPQHF. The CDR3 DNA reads TGCAGTGCTAGAGGATCTCGGACAGGGGGGTCTCAGCCCCAGCATTTT.